Shown below are 11 T cell receptor beta chains from a single sample sequenced in a study of shared clonotypes between healthy human individuals. Using immunoSEQ multiplex PCR, the repertoire was profiled, and TCRdb retains in-frame clones only, with some absent. Seen here are about 470,000 clones, more than 75% observed once, and the top ten hold about 12%. The sequenced sample was PBMCs. All receptors derive from a woman aged 40 to 49 in good health. Some clones in this sample may be carry-over from other donors' samples.

The chain couples TRBV7-2 to TRBJ1-2; TRBD1 aligns across 7 bases. This CDR3 spans 15 amino acids. The junction had 14 bases not matched to a gene; V was cut back by 5 bases and J by 8 bases. Per the germline V gene, CDR1 is SGHTA and CDR2 is FQGNSA. The CDR3 DNA is TGTGCCAGCAGCACCCCCGGGACAGAGCGTGGCGGCTACACCTTC. This codes for CASSTPGTERGGYTF.

The V gene is TRBV6-5, the J gene TRBJ2-7; 10 bases are a match to TRBD1. Germline V gives CDR1 MNHEY, CDR2 SVGAGI. The CDR3 has 14 amino acids. V lost 6 bases to trimming and J lost 11 bases; unmatched junction nucleotides: 13. The CDR3 sequence is CASSLRDRGFEEYF. CDR3 sequence (DNA): TGTGCCAGCAGCCTCCGGGACAGGGGATTTGAGGAGTACTTC.

Note on this clone: This likely reflects a read error, since a far larger clone is one base away. This chain joins TRBV11-1 and TRBJ2-7, with D unclear. Trimming pared 1 base from V and 6 bases from J, leaving 10 bases between. In germline, CDR1 is SGHAT, CDR2 FQDESV (reference sequence). The CDR3 extends over 13 amino acids. The CDR3 region has the DNA TGTGCCAGCAGCTTAGGAGAGGTTAGCGAGCAGTACTTC. Its translation: CASSLGEVSEQYF.

This clone was seen many times. The V call is TRBV5-5, the J call TRBJ1-2; D is ambiguous. CDR3 length equals 13 residues. Per the germline V gene, CDR1 is SGHKS and CDR2 is YYEKEE (reference sequence). V lost 0 bases and J 8 bases, leaving 11 bases between the germline ends. In nucleotides, the CDR3 is TGTGCCAGCAGCTTGGAGGAGAAGAGGGGCTACACCTTC. This sequence encodes CASSLEEKRGYTF.

The chain combines TRBV6-6 with TRBJ1-2, with no clear D. The CDR3 totals 15 residues. Per germline, CDR1 MNHNY and CDR2 SVGAGI (reference sequence). Between the trimmed V and J ends, which lost 7 bases and 2 bases, there was a span of 17 bases. This CDR3 reads CASTPPGSTNYGYTF. The CDR3 DNA sequence: TGTGCCAGCACCCCACCCGGCAGTACCAACTATGGCTACACCTTC.

V usage is TRBV15 and J usage is TRBJ2-5; 8 bases align to TRBD2. The CDR3 runs to 16 residues. V shed 0 bases and J 4 bases; nucleotides not matched to a gene: 7. From germline, CDR1 is LNHNV and CDR2 YYDKDF (reference sequence). The CDR3 is CATSRDRRGAGETQYF. The CDR3 DNA is TGTGCCACCAGCAGAGATAGGCGGGGGGCGGGAGAGACCCAGTACTTC.

The V call is TRBV28, the J call TRBJ1-1; D uncertain. V was cut by 6 bases and J by 0 bases, with 11 bases left in between. This CDR3 is built from 14 residues. Germline lookup yields CDR1 MDHEN and CDR2 SYDVKM. The DNA of the CDR3 is TGTGCCAGCAGCCTCCCGACATTGAACACTGAAGCTTTCTTT. Translation: CASSLPTLNTEAFF.

The rearrangement joins TRBV12-5 to TRBJ2-1; weak D call: TRBD1 (5 bases). Trimming took off 2 bases at V and 9 bases at J, with 14 bases between the two ends. There are 14 residues in the CDR3. Per the germline V gene, CDR1 is LGHNT and CDR2 is FRNRAP. CDR3 in amino acids: CASGLSGPLGEQFF. The CDR3 coding sequence is TGTGCTAGTGGTTTGTCAGGGCCCCTAGGTGAGCAGTTCTTC.

The V and J genes are TRBV29-1 and TRBJ2-3, with D perhaps being TRBD1 or TRBD2 (6 bases each). CDR1 and CDR2 from the germline V gene are SQVTM and ANQGSEA. The CDR3 covers 16 residues. Deletions cut 8 bases from V and 1 base from J, with 22 bases between. The CDR3 sequence: CSSRGVGGIGTDTQYF. The CDR3 DNA follows: TGCAGCTCTCGAGGGGTAGGGGGGATAGGCACAGATACGCAGTATTTT.

Here the CDR3 DNA reads TGTGCCAGCAGTGACGAGCGGGAGTCTTACAATGAGCAGTTCTTC. Its protein is CASSDERESYNEQFF. The chain has TRBV6-6 and TRBJ2-1; 8 nucleotides agree with TRBD2. This CDR3 is 15 amino acids long. V lost 5 bases and J lost 4; bases outside the gene matches: 7. Germline lookup yields CDR1 MNHNY and CDR2 SVGAGI (reference sequence).

This clone was detected a few times. The conserved final phenylalanine or tryptophan is absent from the CDR3, which likely points to a read error. The chain links TRBV2 to TRBJ2-7; 11 nucleotides line up with TRBD1. V dropped 6 bases and J dropped 5; count of bases not matched to a gene: 0. CDR3 size: 12 residues. CDR1 and CDR2 (germline): SNHLY, FYNNEI. DNA of the CDR3: TGTGCCAGCAGGGACAGGGGGCACGAGCAGTACTCC. Its translation is CASRDRGHEQYS.